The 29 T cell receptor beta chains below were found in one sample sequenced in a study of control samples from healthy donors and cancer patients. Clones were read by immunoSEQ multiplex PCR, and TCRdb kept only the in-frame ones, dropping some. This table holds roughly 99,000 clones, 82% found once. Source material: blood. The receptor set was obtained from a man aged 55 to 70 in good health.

The CDR3 DNA follows: TGTGCCAGCAGTCTCAACTATATCCCTGAGGGTCCCATGGGGCATTATGGCTACACCTTC. This translates into CASSLNYIPEGPMGHYGYTF. The chain combines TRBV27 with TRBJ1-2, with TRBD1 as a possible D gene (5 bases). CDR1 and CDR2 (germline): MNHEY, SMNVEV (reference sequence). Between the trimmed V and J ends, which lost 5 bases and 5 bases, there was a span of 33 bases. There are 20 residues in the CDR3.

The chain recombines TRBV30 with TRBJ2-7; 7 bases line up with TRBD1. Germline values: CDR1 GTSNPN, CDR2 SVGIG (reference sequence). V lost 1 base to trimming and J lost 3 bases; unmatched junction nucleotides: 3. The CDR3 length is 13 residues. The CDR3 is CAWSGTGVYEQYF. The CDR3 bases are TGTGCCTGGAGTGGGACAGGAGTCTACGAGCAGTACTTC.

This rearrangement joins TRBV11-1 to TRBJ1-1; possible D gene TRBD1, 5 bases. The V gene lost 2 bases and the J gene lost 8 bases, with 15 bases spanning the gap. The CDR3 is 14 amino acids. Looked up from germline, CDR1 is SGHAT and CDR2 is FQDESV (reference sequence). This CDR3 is CASSLTSATEEAFF. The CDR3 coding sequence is TGTGCCAGCAGCTTAACTTCAGCGACAGAGGAAGCTTTCTTT.

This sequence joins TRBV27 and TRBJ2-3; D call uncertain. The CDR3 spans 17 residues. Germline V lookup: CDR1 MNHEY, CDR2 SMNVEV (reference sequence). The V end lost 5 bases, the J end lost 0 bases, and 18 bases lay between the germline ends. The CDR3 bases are TGTGCCAGCAGTGACCGGGTGACGTACACTAGCACAGATACGCAGTATTTT. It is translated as CASSDRVTYTSTDTQYF.

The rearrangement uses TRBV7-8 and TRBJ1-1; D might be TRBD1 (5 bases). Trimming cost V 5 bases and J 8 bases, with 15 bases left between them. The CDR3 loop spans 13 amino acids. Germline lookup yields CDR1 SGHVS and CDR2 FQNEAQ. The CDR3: CASSLKGAGEAFF. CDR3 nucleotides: TGTGCCAGCAGCCTTAAAGGGGCTGGGGAAGCTTTCTTT.

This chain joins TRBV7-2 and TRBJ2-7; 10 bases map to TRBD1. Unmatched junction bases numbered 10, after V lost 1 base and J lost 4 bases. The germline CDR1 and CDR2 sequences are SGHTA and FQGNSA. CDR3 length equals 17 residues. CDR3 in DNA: TGTGCCAGCAGCTTAGGATGGGCGGGACAGGGGAGATACGAGCAGTACTTC. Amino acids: CASSLGWAGQGRYEQYF.

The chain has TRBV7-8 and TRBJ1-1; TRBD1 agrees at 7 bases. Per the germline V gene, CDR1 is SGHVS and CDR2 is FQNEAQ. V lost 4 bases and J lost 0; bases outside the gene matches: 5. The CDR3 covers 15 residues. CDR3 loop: CASSSPGQMNTEAFF. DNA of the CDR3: TGTGCCAGCAGCTCACCGGGACAGATGAACACTGAAGCTTTCTTT.

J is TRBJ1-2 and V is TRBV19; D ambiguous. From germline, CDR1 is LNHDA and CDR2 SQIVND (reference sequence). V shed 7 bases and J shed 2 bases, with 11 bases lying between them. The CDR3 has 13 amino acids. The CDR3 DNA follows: TGTGCCAGTAAGGACCCGGGGAACTATGGCTACACCTTC. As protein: CASKDPGNYGYTF.

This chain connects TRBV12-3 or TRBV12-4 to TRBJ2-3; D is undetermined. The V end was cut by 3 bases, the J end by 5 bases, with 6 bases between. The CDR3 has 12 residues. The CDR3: CASSFNRDTQYF. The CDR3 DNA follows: TGTGCCAGCAGTTTTAACCGAGATACGCAGTATTTT.

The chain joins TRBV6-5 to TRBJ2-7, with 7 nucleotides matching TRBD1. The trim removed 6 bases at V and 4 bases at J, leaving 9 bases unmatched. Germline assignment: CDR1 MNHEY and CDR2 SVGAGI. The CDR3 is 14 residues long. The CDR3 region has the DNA TGTGCCAGCAGCCCGACAGGGTTCTATTACGAGCAGTACTTC. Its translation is CASSPTGFYYEQYF.

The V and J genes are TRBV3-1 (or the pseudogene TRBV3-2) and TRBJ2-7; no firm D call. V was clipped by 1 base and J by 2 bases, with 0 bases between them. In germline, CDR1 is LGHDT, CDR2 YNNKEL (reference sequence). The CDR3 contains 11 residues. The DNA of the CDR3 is TGTGCCAGCAGCCAAGCCTACGAGCAGTACTTC. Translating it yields CASSQAYEQYF.

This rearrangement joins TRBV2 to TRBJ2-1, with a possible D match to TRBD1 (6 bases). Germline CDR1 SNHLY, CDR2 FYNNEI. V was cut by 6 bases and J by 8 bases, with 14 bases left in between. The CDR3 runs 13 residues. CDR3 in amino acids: CASSPEGVDEQFF. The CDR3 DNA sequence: TGTGCCAGCAGCCCAGAGGGGGTGGATGAGCAGTTCTTC.

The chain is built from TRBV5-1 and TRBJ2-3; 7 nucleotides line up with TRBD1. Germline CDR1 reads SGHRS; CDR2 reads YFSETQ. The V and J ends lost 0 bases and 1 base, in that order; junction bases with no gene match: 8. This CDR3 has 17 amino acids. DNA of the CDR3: TGCGCCAGCAGCTTGGTGAGACAGGGCGGGCGCACAGATACGCAGTATTTT. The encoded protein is CASSLVRQGGRTDTQYF.

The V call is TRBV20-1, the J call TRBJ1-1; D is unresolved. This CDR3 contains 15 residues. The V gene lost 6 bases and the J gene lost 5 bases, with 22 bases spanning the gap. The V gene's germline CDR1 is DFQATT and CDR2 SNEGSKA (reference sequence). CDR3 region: CSASTSPRTYTEAFF. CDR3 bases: TGCAGTGCCAGTACAAGTCCCCGGACCTATACTGAAGCTTTCTTT.

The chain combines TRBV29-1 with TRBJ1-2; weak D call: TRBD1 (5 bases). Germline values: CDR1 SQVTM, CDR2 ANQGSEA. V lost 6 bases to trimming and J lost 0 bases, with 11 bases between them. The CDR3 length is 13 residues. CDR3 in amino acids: CSVAPGSNYGYTF. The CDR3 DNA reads TGCAGCGTAGCACCAGGGTCTAACTATGGCTACACCTTC.

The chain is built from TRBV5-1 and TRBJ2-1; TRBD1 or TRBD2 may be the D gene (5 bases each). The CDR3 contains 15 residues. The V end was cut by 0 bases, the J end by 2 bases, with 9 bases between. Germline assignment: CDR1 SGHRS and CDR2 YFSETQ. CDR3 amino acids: CASSLDGGTYNEQFF. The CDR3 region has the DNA TGCGCCAGCAGCTTGGATGGGGGAACCTACAATGAGCAGTTCTTC. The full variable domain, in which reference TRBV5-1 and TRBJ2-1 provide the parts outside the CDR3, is KAGVTQTPRYLIKTRGQQVTLSCSPISGHRSVSWYQQTPGQGLQFLFEYFSETQRNKGNFPGRFSGRQFSNSRSEMNVSTLELGDSALYLCASSLDGGTYNEQFFGPGTRLTVL.

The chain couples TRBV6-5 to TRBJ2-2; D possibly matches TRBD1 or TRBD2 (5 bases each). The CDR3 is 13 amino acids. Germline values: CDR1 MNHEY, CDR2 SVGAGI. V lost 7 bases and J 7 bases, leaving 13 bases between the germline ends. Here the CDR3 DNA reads TGTGCCAGCACCAAAGAGGGGCTCGGGGAGCTGTTTTTT. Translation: CASTKEGLGELFF.

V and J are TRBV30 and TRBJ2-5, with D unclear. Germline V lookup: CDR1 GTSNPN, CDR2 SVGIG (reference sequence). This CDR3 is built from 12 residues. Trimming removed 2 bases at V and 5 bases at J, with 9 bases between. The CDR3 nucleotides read TGTGCCTGGAGTAGCATCGGTGAGACCCAGTACTTC. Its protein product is CAWSSIGETQYF.

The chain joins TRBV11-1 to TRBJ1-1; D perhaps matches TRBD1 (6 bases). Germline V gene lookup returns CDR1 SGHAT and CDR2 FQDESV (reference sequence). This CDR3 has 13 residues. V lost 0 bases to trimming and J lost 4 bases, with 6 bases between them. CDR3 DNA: TGTGCCAGCAGCTTAGCAGGGGGCACTGAAGCTTTCTTT. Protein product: CASSLAGGTEAFF.

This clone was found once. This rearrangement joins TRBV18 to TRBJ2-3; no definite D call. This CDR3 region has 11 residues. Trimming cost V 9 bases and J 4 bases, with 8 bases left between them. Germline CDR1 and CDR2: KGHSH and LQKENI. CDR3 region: CASRAADTQYF. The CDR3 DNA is TGTGCCAGTAGAGCAGCAGATACGCAGTATTTT.

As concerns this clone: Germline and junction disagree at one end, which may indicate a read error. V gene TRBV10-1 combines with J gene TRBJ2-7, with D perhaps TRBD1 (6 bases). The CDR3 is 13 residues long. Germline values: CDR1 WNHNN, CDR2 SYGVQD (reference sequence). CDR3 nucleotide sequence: TGCGCCAGCAGTGACAGGGGCTCCCACGAGCAGTACTTC. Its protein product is CASSDRGSHEQYF.

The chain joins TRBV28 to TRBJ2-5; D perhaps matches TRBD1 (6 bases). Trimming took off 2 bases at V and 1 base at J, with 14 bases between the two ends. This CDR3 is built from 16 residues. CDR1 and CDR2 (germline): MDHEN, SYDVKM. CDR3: CASSLRWQGLQETQYF. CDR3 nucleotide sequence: TGTGCCAGCAGTTTAAGGTGGCAGGGGCTCCAAGAGACCCAGTACTTC.

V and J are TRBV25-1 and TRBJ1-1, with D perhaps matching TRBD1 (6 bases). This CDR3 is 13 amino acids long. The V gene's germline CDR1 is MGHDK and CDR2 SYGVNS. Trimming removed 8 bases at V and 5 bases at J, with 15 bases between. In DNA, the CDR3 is TGTGCCAGCGGGGGGGCAGCCTGGACTGAAGCTTTCTTT. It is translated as CASGGAAWTEAFF.

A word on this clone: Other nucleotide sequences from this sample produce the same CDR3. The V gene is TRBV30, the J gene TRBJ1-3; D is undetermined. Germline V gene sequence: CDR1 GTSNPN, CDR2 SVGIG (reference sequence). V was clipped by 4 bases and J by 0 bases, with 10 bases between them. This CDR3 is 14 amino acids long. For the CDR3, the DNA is TGTGCCTGGACCCGGGGTTTCTCTGGAAACACCATATATTTT. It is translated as CAWTRGFSGNTIYF.

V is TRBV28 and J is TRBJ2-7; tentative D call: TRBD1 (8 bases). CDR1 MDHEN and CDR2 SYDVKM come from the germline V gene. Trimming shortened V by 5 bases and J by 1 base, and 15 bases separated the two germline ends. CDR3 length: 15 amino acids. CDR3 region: CASSTTGGVSYEQYF. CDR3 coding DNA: TGTGCCAGCAGTACAACAGGGGGGGTTTCCTACGAGCAGTACTTC.

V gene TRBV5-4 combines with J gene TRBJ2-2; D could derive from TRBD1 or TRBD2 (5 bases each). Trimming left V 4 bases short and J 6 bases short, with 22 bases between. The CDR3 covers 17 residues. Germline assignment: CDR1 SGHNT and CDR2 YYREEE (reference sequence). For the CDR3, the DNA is TGTGCCAGCAGCATATCCTTCTCGGGGCAAGTGGCCGGGGAGCTGTTTTTT. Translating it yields CASSISFSGQVAGELFF.

CDR3 protein: CASSVGGTGELFF. CDR3 sequence (DNA): TGTGCCAGCAGCGTAGGGGGGACCGGGGAGCTGTTTTTT. This rearrangement joins TRBV9 to TRBJ2-2; D possibly matches TRBD1 or TRBD2 (5 bases each). With 0 bases removed from V and 5 bases from J, the gap between germline ends came to 5 bases. The V gene's germline CDR1 is SGDLS and CDR2 YYNGEE. The CDR3 totals 13 residues.

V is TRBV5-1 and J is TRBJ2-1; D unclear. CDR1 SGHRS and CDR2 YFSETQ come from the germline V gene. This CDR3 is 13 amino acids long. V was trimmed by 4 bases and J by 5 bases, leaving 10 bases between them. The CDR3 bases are TGCGCCAGCAGCCAAAATAACAACAATGAGCAGTTCTTC. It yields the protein CASSQNNNNEQFF.

The CDR3 sequence: CATRTSGGPQSDTQYF. Written as DNA, the CDR3 is TGTGCCACTCGGACTAGCGGGGGGCCCCAGTCAGATACGCAGTATTTT. The V gene is TRBV2, the J gene TRBJ2-3; the match to TRBD2 covers 14 bases. J was trimmed by 4 bases and V by 10 bases; bases with no gene match: 10. Germline assignment: CDR1 SNHLY and CDR2 FYNNEI. This CDR3 region has 16 residues.